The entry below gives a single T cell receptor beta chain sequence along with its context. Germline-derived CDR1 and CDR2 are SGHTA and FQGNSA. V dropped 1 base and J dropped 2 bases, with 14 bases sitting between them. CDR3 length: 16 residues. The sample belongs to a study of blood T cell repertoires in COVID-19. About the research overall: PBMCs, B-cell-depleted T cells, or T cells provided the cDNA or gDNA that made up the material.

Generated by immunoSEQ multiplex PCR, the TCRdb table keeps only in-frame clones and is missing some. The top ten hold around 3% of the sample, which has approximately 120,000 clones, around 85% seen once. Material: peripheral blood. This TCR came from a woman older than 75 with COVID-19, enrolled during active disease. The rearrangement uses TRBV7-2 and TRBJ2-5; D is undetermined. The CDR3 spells CASSLGSHFGQETQYF. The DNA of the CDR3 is TGTGCCAGCAGCTTAGGGTCGCACTTTGGTCAAGAGACCCAGTACTTC.